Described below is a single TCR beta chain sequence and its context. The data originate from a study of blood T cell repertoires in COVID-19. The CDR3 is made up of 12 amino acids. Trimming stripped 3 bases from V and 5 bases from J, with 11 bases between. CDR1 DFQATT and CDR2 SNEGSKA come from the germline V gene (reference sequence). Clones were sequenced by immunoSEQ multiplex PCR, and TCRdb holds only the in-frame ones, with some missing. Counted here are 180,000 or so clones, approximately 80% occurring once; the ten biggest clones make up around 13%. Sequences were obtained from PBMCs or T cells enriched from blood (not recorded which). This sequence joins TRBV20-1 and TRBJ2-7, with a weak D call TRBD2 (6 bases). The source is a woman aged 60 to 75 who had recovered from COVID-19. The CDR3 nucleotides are TGCAGTGCTAGTTGGGGGGACGACGAGCAGTACTTC. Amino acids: CSASWGDDEQYF.